The 5 T cell receptor beta chains reported below all come from one sample, sequenced in a study of blood T cell repertoires in COVID-19. Profiling relied on immunoSEQ multiplex PCR, and the TCRdb table lists in-frame clones only, not all of them. The repertoire consists of approximately 91,000 clones, with approximately 80% occurring once and the leading ten covering around 7%. Material: peripheral blood. Source of these receptors: a man between 70 and 80 years old with acute or convalescent COVID-19.

The table lists this clone with a few counts. This chain connects TRBV4-1 to TRBJ1-4; tentative D call: TRBD1 (6 bases). Trimming took 0 bases from V and 11 from J, leaving 16 bases between them. Per the germline V gene, CDR1 is MGHRA and CDR2 is YSYEKL. This CDR3 has 15 amino acids. CDR3 sequence: CASSQDRQGNFKLFF. The CDR3 DNA reads TGCGCCAGCAGCCAAGATCGGCAGGGGAATTTTAAACTGTTTTTT.

This sequence joins TRBV2 and TRBJ1-6; D is undetermined. The germline CDR1 and CDR2 sequences are SNHLY and FYNNEI. V was shortened by 6 bases and J by 6 bases, with 15 bases between the two germline ends. CDR3 length equals 15 residues. In DNA, the CDR3 is TGTGCCAGCAGGATAAGACCGGAGGGTAATTCACCCCTCCACTTT. Its protein product is CASRIRPEGNSPLHF.

This chain links TRBV19 with TRBJ1-5; no clear D gene. The V end was cut by 3 bases, the J end by 6 bases, with 15 bases between. Germline V gene data show CDR1 as LNHDA and CDR2 as SQIVND (reference sequence). The CDR3 sequence is 15 residues long. CDR3 loop: CASSIEGSRIQPQHF. The CDR3 DNA sequence: TGTGCCAGTAGTATTGAGGGAAGTCGGATTCAGCCCCAGCATTTT.

In its sample, this clone was seen a few times. The chain recombines TRBV24-1 with TRBJ2-2; D possibly corresponds to TRBD2 (5 bases). Germline assignment: CDR1 KGHDR and CDR2 SFDVKD. The CDR3 extends over 16 amino acids. V was clipped by 3 bases and J by 2 bases, with 12 bases between them. The CDR3 loop is CATSDLSGTNTGELFF. CDR3 nucleotide sequence: TGTGCCACCAGTGATCTAAGCGGAACTAACACCGGGGAGCTGTTTTTT.

The CDR3 DNA reads as TGTGCCAGCAGCGTAGTAAAGGGAGACCAAGAGACCCAGTACTTC. Residues: CASSVVKGDQETQYF. This chain links TRBV9 with TRBJ2-5; perhaps TRBD2 as D (5 bases). This CDR3 has 15 residues. Germline loops: CDR1 SGDLS, CDR2 YYNGEE. Trimming removed 0 bases from V and 0 bases from J, with 9 bases in between.